This T cell receptor beta chain is drawn from a study of cytotoxic CD8 clonotypes in ibrutinib-treated CLL. The table lists this clone with a few counts. Trimming pared 4 bases from V and 11 bases from J, leaving 14 bases between. CDR3 size: 11 residues. CDR1 is SQVTM, CDR2 ANQGSEA, per germline. The repertoire was sequenced with immunoSEQ multiplex PCR; TCRdb's copy has only in-frame clones and lacks some. The sample holds roughly 180,000 clones; about 72% are singletons and the top ten take around an eighth. The clonotype originates from a human donor with chronic lymphocytic leukemia. This sequence joins TRBV29-1 and TRBJ1-1; D may be TRBD1 (6 bases). Source: PBMCs, taken after 24 months of ibrutinib treatment. The CDR3 nucleotides read TGCAGCGTTGTATTGGGACATTTGGCTTTCTTT. It codes for CSVVLGHLAFF.